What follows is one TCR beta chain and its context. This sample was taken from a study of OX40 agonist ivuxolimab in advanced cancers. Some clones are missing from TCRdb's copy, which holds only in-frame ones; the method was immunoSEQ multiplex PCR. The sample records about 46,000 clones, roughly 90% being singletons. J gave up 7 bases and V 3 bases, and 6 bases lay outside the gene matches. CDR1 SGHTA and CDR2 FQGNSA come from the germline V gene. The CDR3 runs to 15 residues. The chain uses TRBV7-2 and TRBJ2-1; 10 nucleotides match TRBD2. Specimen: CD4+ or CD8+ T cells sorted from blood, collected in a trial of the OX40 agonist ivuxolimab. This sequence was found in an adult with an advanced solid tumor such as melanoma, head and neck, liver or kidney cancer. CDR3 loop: CASSFKASGRNEQFF. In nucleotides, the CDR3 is TGTGCCAGCAGCTTTAAGGCTAGCGGGAGAAATGAGCAGTTCTTC.